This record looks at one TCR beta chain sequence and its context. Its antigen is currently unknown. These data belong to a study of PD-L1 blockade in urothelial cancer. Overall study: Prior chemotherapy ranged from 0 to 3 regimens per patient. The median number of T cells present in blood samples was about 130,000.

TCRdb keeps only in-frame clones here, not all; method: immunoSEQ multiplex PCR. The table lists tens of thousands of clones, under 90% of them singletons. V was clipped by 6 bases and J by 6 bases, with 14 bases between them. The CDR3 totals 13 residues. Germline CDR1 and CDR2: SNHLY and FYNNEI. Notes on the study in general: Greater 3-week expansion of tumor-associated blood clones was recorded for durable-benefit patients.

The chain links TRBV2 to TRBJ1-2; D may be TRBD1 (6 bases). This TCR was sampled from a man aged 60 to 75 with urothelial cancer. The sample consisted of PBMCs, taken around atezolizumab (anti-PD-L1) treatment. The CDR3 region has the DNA TGTGCCAGCAGACAGGGAGAGGAGAATGGCTACACCTTC. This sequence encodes CASRQGEENGYTF.